The rows below give T cell receptor beta chains drawn from one sample of a study of OX40 agonist ivuxolimab in advanced cancers. The method was immunoSEQ multiplex PCR; TCRdb's version includes in-frame clones alone and lacks a portion of them. Found here are some 60,000 clones, over 75% of them singletons; the top ten hold approximately 2%. Sequenced material: CD4+ or CD8+ T cells sorted from blood, taken in a trial of the OX40 agonist ivuxolimab. The receptors come from an adult with an advanced solid tumor such as melanoma, head and neck, liver or kidney cancer. Both conserved end residues are trimmed from each CDR3. Fields, in order: J gene, V gene, CDR3 protein.

J: TRBJ1-2; V: TRBV27; CDR3: ASRDRGGYT
J: TRBJ2-2; V: TRBV9; CDR3: ASSPGQRNTGELF
J: TRBJ1-1; V: TRBV6-5; CDR3: AIGGMNTEAF
J: TRBJ1-3; V: TRBV5-1; CDR3: ASSSALSGNTIY
J: TRBJ1-2; V: TRBV19; CDR3: ASSRGPLRGYT
J: TRBJ2-7; V: TRBV30; CDR3: AWKGRTTFAEQY
J: TRBJ1-2; V: TRBV4-1; CDR3: ASSSQGKDYGYT
J: TRBJ2-1; V: TRBV7-9; CDR3: ASTISGRASNEQF
J: TRBJ2-7; V: TRBV28; CDR3: ASRSGTGGSKQY
J: TRBJ2-1; V: TRBV5-5; CDR3: ASSRDREIFYNEQF
J: TRBJ1-2; V: TRBV10-3; CDR3: AIGGVGANYGYT
J: TRBJ2-3; V: TRBV4-1; CDR3: ASSQAGVGVDTQY
J: TRBJ2-5; V: TRBV6-6; CDR3: ASSYDGTSGRSQY
J: TRBJ2-5; V: TRBV11-2; CDR3: ASSHQGAEETQY
J: TRBJ2-5; V: TRBV7-2; CDR3: ASSSLTSGAEGETQY
J: TRBJ2-1; V: TRBV7-8; CDR3: ASSFSGSSYNEQF
J: TRBJ2-3; V: TRBV30; CDR3: AWSVVQAFSDTQY
J: TRBJ2-7; V: TRBV10-1; CDR3: ASSAGTSGYEQY
J: TRBJ1-1; V: TRBV7-3; CDR3: ASSFSRNTEAF
J: TRBJ2-5; V: TRBV2; CDR3: ASSAVGTGETQY
J: TRBJ2-7; V: TRBV29-1; CDR3: SVGSPTYEQY
J: TRBJ2-3; V: TRBV7-2; CDR3: ASSQTTGASQDTQY
J: TRBJ2-1; V: TRBV21-1; CDR3: ASSKGSGSDNEQF
J: TRBJ2-7; V: TRBV5-1; CDR3: ASSGRTGSYEQY
J: TRBJ1-2; V: TRBV7-6; CDR3: ASSLEASGTGYYGYT
J: .; V: TRBV2; CDR3: ASSEGTGAYEQY
J: TRBJ2-3; V: TRBV7-2; CDR3: ASSPRRDTDTQY
J: TRBJ2-5; V: TRBV4-2; CDR3: ASSQEMRLAGGHETQY
J: TRBJ2-3; V: TRBV6-6; CDR3: ASRSAGGYGTDTQY
J: TRBJ2-3; V: TRBV2; CDR3: ASRRDSATDTQY
J: TRBJ2-5; V: TRBV20-1; CDR3: SGEFQETQY
J: TRBJ2-3; V: TRBV19; CDR3: ASSIVNRAEEFTDTQY
J: TRBJ1-1; V: TRBV2; CDR3: ASSRDRVTTEAF
J: TRBJ2-1; V: TRBV29-1; CDR3: SAPGQGYNEQF
J: TRBJ2-5; V: TRBV7-9; CDR3: ASSSPFRSETQY
J: TRBJ2-7; V: TRBV9; CDR3: ASGGAGTYEQY
J: TRBJ2-7; V: TRBV2; CDR3: ASRRRLADPYEQY
J: TRBJ2-3; V: TRBV2; CDR3: ASRPPDRGEDTQY
J: TRBJ2-7; V: TRBV28; CDR3: ASIKSDGVYEQY
J: TRBJ2-7; V: TRBV18; CDR3: ASSPEGFDEQY
J: TRBJ1-5; V: TRBV16; CDR3: ASSLTGGVPQPQH
J: TRBJ2-3; V: TRBV28; CDR3: ASSPREFTDTQY
J: TRBJ2-6; V: TRBV6-1; CDR3: ASIPQGRGANVLT
J: TRBJ2-7; V: TRBV11-3; CDR3: ASSLGAGTYEQY
J: TRBJ2-7; V: TRBV10-3; CDR3: AISELGQGGYEQY
J: TRBJ1-4; V: TRBV5-1; CDR3: ASSRGTMGEKLF
J: TRBJ2-5; V: TRBV4-2; CDR3: ASSQDPLAGGPRETQY